Listed below are T cell receptor beta chains from one sample, sequenced in a study of memory CD4+ T cells and cytomegalovirus serostatus. TCRdb's copy holds only in-frame clones and misses some; the assay was immunoSEQ multiplex PCR. Of over 65,000 clones listed, around 80% are singletons. Sequenced sample: memory CD4+ T cells from blood. These receptors were taken from an adult in good health and CMV-seropositive. Each CDR3 is given with its conserved first and last residue. The order of the fields is clone size, J gene, D gene, V gene, CDR3 DNA, CDR3 protein. A D gene is named only where the DNA matches it firmly. Only part of the rows carry a size: once, few, many, or a class if the clone is expanded.

clone size: once; J gene: TRBJ2-5; D gene: -; V gene: TRBV14; CDR3 DNA: TGTGCCAGCAGCCAAGAGGGGGCCCCCGGAGAGACCCAGTACTTC; CDR3 protein: CASSQEGAPGETQYF
clone size: -; J gene: TRBJ2-7; D gene: -; V gene: TRBV5-1; CDR3 DNA: TGCGCCAGCAGCTTGGTCGGCAGGGGAATCGACGAGCAGTACTTC; CDR3 protein: CASSLVGRGIDEQYF
clone size: -; J gene: TRBJ1-1; D gene: -; V gene: TRBV6-1; CDR3 DNA: TGTGCCAGCAGTGAAGCGGGGGGAACTGAAGCTTTCTTT; CDR3 protein: CASSEAGGTEAFF
clone size: -; J gene: TRBJ2-2; D gene: TRBD2; V gene: TRBV29-1; CDR3 DNA: TGCAGCGTTCAAGCGGGGGGGTTGTCCGGGGAGCTGTTTTTT; CDR3 protein: CSVQAGGLSGELFF
clone size: -; J gene: TRBJ2-7; D gene: -; V gene: TRBV19; CDR3 DNA: TGTGCCAGTAGTATAGTCTACGGGCAGCTCCTCTACGAGCAGTACTTC; CDR3 protein: CASSIVYGQLLYEQYF
clone size: -; J gene: TRBJ2-1; D gene: -; V gene: TRBV7-9; CDR3 DNA: TGTGCCAGCAGCTTAGCGGGGCGGGATGAGCAGTTCTTC; CDR3 protein: CASSLAGRDEQFF
clone size: -; J gene: TRBJ1-1; D gene: -; V gene: TRBV28; CDR3 DNA: TGTGCCAGCAGCTCTCTGGGGAGGTACACTGAAGCTTTCTTT; CDR3 protein: CASSSLGRYTEAFF
clone size: -; J gene: TRBJ2-5; D gene: -; V gene: TRBV11-2; CDR3 DNA: TGTGCCAGCAGTCGGGGCTCGATGGGTACCCAGTACTTC; CDR3 protein: CASSRGSMGTQYF
clone size: -; J gene: TRBJ2-4; D gene: -; V gene: TRBV30; CDR3 DNA: TGTGCCTGGAGCATCACTTGGAACATTCAGTACTTC; CDR3 protein: CAWSITWNIQYF
clone size: -; J gene: TRBJ2-2; D gene: TRBD1; V gene: TRBV11-2; CDR3 DNA: TGTGCCAGCAGCTTCAGGGGGACCGGGGAGCTGTTTTTT; CDR3 protein: CASSFRGTGELFF
clone size: -; J gene: TRBJ1-2; D gene: -; V gene: TRBV28; CDR3 DNA: TGTGCCAGCAGTTTATCCCTACCGCTCTATGGCTACACCTTC; CDR3 protein: CASSLSLPLYGYTF
clone size: -; J gene: TRBJ2-3; D gene: TRBD2; V gene: TRBV5-1; CDR3 DNA: TGCGCCAGCAGCATAGGAGTAGCGGGGGGCACAGATACGCAGTATTTT; CDR3 protein: CASSIGVAGGTDTQYF
clone size: -; J gene: TRBJ2-3; D gene: TRBD2; V gene: TRBV5-1; CDR3 DNA: TGCGCCAGCAGTATGGCGGGAGCGACAGATACGCAGTATTTT; CDR3 protein: CASSMAGATDTQYF
clone size: -; J gene: TRBJ1-1; D gene: -; V gene: TRBV6-6; CDR3 DNA: TGTGCCAGCAGTTACCTGGGGGGGGACACTGAAGCTTTCTTT; CDR3 protein: CASSYLGGDTEAFF
clone size: -; J gene: TRBJ2-3; D gene: -; V gene: TRBV15; CDR3 DNA: TGTGCCACCAGCCGAAGACAGCCCAGGACGCAGTATTTT; CDR3 protein: CATSRRQPRTQYF
clone size: once; J gene: TRBJ1-2; D gene: -; V gene: TRBV19; CDR3 DNA: TGTGCCAGTACCCCACAACAGGTGGGGAACTATGGCTACACCTTC; CDR3 protein: CASTPQQVGNYGYTF
clone size: once; J gene: TRBJ1-1; D gene: -; V gene: TRBV7-2; CDR3 DNA: TGTGCCAGCAGCTTAGATGGGCTGAACACTGAAGCTTTCTTT; CDR3 protein: CASSLDGLNTEAFF
clone size: -; J gene: TRBJ1-1; D gene: -; V gene: TRBV5-1; CDR3 DNA: TGCGCCAGCAGCTTGGCCGGAAACACTGAAGCTTTCTTT; CDR3 protein: CASSLAGNTEAFF
clone size: -; J gene: TRBJ1-5; D gene: -; V gene: TRBV18; CDR3 DNA: TGTGCCAGCTCACCATGGGACGGGAGCAATCAGCCCCAGCATTTT; CDR3 protein: CASSPWDGSNQPQHF
clone size: -; J gene: TRBJ1-5; D gene: -; V gene: TRBV6-1; CDR3 DNA: TGTGCCAGCAGTGAAGTGACAGGACTCACGGCCCAGCATTTT; CDR3 protein: CASSEVTGLTAQHF
clone size: -; J gene: TRBJ2-5; D gene: TRBD2; V gene: TRBV5-1; CDR3 DNA: TGCGCCAGCAGCTTGGGCTTTGCAAGCGGGAGGGCCGAGAAGACCCAGTACTTC; CDR3 protein: CASSLGFASGRAEKTQYF
clone size: -; J gene: TRBJ1-2; D gene: -; V gene: TRBV6-1; CDR3 DNA: TGTGCCAGCACCCCCGGGAATCCATATGGCTACACCTTC; CDR3 protein: CASTPGNPYGYTF
clone size: -; J gene: TRBJ2-3; D gene: -; V gene: TRBV5-1; CDR3 DNA: TGCGCCAGCAGCTTGTATCGTAATGGGCGGACAGATACGCAGTATTTT; CDR3 protein: CASSLYRNGRTDTQYF
clone size: -; J gene: TRBJ1-2; D gene: TRBD1; V gene: TRBV29-1; CDR3 DNA: TGCAGCGTGAGGACAGGGGGCTGGAGAATAGAGGGCTACACCTTC; CDR3 protein: CSVRTGGWRIEGYTF
clone size: -; J gene: TRBJ1-4; D gene: -; V gene: TRBV5-8; CDR3 DNA: TGTGCCAGCAGCATCCAACAGGGAGGGGCTGAAAAACTGTTTTTT; CDR3 protein: CASSIQQGGAEKLFF